This TCR beta chain was profiled in a study of T cells after yellow fever vaccination (dated by TCRdb to the late 2010s). Looking at the study overall: Libraries from fractions with low cell numbers were prepared with the SMART-Seq v4 Ultra Low Input RNA kit. Two healthy male donors made up the cohort, one aged 18 to 30 years and the other aged 30 to 40 years. Blood was drawn at multiple timepoints before and after primary and secondary immunization, with bulk PBMC replicates and cell subsets isolated. To follow T-cell clones before and after primary and booster YFV17D yellow fever vaccination, bulk TCR alpha and beta repertoires were sequenced over time.

Trimming at the junction amounts to 4 bases on V and 7 bases on J, and the germline ends lie 12 bases apart. According to the germline V gene (reference sequence), CDR1 reads SGHNT and CDR2 reads YYREEE. From the cysteine through the phenylalanine, the CDR3 covers 13 amino acids. CDR3 DNA is the only sequence kept; it has 39 bases, read in frame from the first base. Interpreted using the paper, the treatment or condition label stands for: live attenuated yellow fever vaccine strain. At each blood-draw timepoint, two biological replicates of bulk PBMCs were collected. A standard Ficoll-Paque protocol was used to isolate PBMCs from peripheral blood. TriZol was used to extract RNA from bulk PBMCs, CD4 and CD8 fractions, and dextramer-positive and dextramer-negative fractions. Synthesis of TCR cDNA relied on 5'RACE template switching, a step that introduced a universal primer site along with unique molecular identifiers. Priming of cDNA synthesis was performed from both the TCR alpha and TCR beta constant segments. Libraries were amplified in two PCR steps, with sample barcodes and sequencing adapters added in the second step. Sequencing of the libraries was done on either Illumina HiSeq 2500 (2x100 bp) or NovaSeq (2x150 bp). Concerning the study's data processing: MIGEC handled demultiplexing of reads and collapsing into UMI consensus sequences, while MiXCR performed V(D)J alignment. Using edgeR on replicate PBMC samples, clonotypes were called vaccine-responding if FDR was below 0.01 and the log2 fold change was above 5 up to day 15. Bulk clonotypes were assigned CD4 or CD8 identity according to which sequenced CD4 or CD8 repertoire held them at higher abundance. In TCRdb, the public reads were trimmed at Q25 with fastp and aligned with MiXCR, with productive beta chains retained. CDR3 protein sequences are deduplicated, and each keeps its most common genes and DNA. TCRdb assigned the V and J calls; the authors' analysis was not used. Counted in this sample were nearly 350,000 distinct CDR3 sequences; around 8.1% of them appeared once. The top ten constitute roughly 15% of the sample.

Study-level results and caveats: A small fraction of clonotypes showed up in both the CD4 and CD8 compartments, probably as a result of convergent recombination. Compared with the primary T-cell response, the secondary T-cell response was faster but weaker, reaching its peak on day 5 rather than on day 15. Computational filtering was needed because FACS-sorted repertoires could contain abundant contaminating clonotypes from the bulk population. After the booster, most clones that had expanded after primary vaccination were detected again (over 95% of CD4 and around nine tenths of CD8), suggesting broad maintenance of memory. The study included only a couple of donors, which limits how far the findings can be generalized.

A few counts support this clonotype. Its antigen is unknown. Base qualities are not provided; no much larger clone lies one nucleotide away. The chain was built from TRBV5-4 and TRBJ2-1, with an unclear D gene assignment. This receptor was obtained from a man aged 18 to 29 who received the YFV17D yellow fever vaccine. Sequencing used PBMCs, obtained about 49 days after the first yellow fever vaccination. The CDR3 region reads CASSLGPENEQFF. The DNA sequence is given as TGTGCCAGCAGCCTAGGGCCGGAGAATGAGCAGTTCTTC.